This TCR beta chain originates from a study of siplizumab effects on memory and regulatory T cells. Clones were read by immunoSEQ multiplex PCR, and TCRdb kept only the in-frame ones, dropping some. This table has 100,000 or so clones, around 90% appearing once. The sequence was collected from a human donor in good health. Sequencing was performed on non-Treg CD4+ T cells sorted from blood.

CDR3 residues: CASSLVAGANTGELFF. In nucleotides, the CDR3 is TGTGCCAGCAGCTTGGTGGCGGGGGCGAACACCGGGGAGCTGTTTTTT. This chain joins TRBV5-4 and TRBJ2-2, with TRBD2 matching 7 bases. Germline V gene data show CDR1 as SGHNT and CDR2 as YYREEE (reference sequence). Trimming removed 0 bases from V and 0 bases from J; junction bases left unmatched: 2. This CDR3 comprises 16 residues.